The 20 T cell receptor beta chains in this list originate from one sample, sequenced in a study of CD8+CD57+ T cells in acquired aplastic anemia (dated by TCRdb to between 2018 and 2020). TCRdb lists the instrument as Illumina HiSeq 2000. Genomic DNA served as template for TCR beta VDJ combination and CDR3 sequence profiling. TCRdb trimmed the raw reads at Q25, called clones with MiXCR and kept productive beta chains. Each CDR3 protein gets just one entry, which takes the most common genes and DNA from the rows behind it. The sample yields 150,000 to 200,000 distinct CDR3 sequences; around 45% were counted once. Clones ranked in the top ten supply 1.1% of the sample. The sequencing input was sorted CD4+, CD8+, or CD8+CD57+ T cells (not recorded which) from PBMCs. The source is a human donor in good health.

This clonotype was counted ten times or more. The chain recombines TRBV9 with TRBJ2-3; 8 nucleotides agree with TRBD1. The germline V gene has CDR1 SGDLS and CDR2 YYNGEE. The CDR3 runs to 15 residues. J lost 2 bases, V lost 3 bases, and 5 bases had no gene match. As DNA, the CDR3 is TGTGCCAGCAGCGCTACAGGGGGTTACACAGATACGCAGTATTTT. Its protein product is CASSATGGYTDTQYF.

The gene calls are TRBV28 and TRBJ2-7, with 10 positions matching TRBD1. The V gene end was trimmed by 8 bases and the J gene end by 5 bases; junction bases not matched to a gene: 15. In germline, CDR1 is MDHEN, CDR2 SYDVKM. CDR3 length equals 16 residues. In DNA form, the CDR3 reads TGTGCCAGCTTTGGACAGGGGGTAAGAGAGCCCCACGAGCAGTACTTC. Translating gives CASFGQGVREPHEQYF. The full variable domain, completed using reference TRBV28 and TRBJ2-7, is DVKVTQSSRYLVKRTGEKVFLECVQDMDHENMFWYRQDPGLGLRLIYFSYDVKMKEKGDIPEGYSVSREKKERFSLILESASTNQTSMYLCASFGQGVREPHEQYFGPGTRLTVT.

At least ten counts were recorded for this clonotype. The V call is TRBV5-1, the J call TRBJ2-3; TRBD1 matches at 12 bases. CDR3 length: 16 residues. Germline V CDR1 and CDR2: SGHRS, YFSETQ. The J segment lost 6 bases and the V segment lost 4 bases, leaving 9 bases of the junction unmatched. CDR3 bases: TGCGCCAGCAGCGAGACCGGGACAGGGGGCTCGGATACGCAGTATTTT. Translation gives CASSETGTGGSDTQYF.

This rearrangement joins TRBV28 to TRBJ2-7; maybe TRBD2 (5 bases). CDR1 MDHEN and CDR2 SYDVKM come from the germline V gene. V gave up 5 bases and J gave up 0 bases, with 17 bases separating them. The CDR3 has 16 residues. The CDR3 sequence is CASSLTDGGPSYEQYF. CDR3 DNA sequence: TGTGCCAGCAGTCTAACGGATGGCGGGCCCTCCTACGAGCAGTACTTC.

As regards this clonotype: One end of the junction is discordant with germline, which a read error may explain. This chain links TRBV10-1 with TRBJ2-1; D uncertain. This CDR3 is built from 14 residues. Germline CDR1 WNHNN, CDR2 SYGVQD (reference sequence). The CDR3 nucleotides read TGCGCCAGCAGCGAGTCTGGTGGAAACAATGAGCAGTTCTTC. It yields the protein CASSESGGNNEQFF.

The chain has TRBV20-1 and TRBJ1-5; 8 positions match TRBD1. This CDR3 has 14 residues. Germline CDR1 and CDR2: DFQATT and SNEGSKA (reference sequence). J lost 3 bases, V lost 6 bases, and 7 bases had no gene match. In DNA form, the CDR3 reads TGCAGTGCCCCGACAGGGGCGGACAATCAGCCCCAGCATTTT. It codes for CSAPTGADNQPQHF.

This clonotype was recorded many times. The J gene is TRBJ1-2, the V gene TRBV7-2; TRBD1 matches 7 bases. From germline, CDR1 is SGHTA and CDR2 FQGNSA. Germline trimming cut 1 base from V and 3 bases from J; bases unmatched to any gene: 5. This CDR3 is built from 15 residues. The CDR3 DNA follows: TGTGCCAGCAGCTTAGGAATGGGACAGCACTATGGCTACACCTTC. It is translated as CASSLGMGQHYGYTF.

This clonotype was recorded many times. The CDR3 coding sequence is TGTGCCAGCAGCTTGGGACATGTCGGAAATCAGCCCCAGCATTTT. Protein: CASSLGHVGNQPQHF. This chain uses TRBV7-2 with TRBJ1-5; D might be TRBD1 (6 bases). V was cut by 3 bases and J by 4 bases, with 13 bases left in between. The CDR3 is made up of 15 amino acids. Per germline, CDR1 SGHTA and CDR2 FQGNSA.

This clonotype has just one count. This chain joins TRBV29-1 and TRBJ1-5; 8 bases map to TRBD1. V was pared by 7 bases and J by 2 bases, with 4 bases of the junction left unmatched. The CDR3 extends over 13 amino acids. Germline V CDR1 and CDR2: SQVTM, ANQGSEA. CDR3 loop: CSATGVGNQPQHF. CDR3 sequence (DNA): TGCAGCGCGACAGGGGTAGGCAATCAGCCCCAGCATTTT. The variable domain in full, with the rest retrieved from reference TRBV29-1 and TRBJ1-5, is SAVISQKPSRDICQRGTSLTIQCQVDSQVTMMFWYRQQPGQSLTLIATANQGSEATYESGFVIDKFPISRPNLTFSTLTVSNMSPEDSSIYLCSATGVGNQPQHFGDGTRLSIL.

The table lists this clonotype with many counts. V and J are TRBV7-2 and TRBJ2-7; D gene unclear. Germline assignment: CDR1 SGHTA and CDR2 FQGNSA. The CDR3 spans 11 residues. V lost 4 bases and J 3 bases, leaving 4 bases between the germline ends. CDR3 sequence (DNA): TGTGCCAGCAGCTCCTACTACGAGCAGTACTTC. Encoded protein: CASSSYYEQYF.

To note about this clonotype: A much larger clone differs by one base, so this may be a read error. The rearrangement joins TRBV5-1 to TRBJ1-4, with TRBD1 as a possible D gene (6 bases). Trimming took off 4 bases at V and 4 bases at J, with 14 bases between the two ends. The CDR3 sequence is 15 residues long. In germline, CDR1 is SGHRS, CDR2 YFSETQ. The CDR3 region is CASSVLGGLNEKLFF. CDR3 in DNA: TGCGCCAGCAGCGTTCTAGGGGGGCTTAATGAAAAACTGTTTTTT. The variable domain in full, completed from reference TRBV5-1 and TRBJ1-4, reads KAGVTQTPRYLIKTRGQQVTLSCSPISGHRSVSWYQQTPGQGLQFLFEYFSETQRNKGNFPGRFSGRQFSNSRSEMNVSTLELGDSALYLCASSVLGGLNEKLFFGSGTQLSVL.

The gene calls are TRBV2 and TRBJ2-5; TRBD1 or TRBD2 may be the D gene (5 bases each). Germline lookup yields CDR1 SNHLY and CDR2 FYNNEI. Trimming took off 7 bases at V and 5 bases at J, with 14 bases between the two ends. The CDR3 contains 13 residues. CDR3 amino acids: CASKQGGGETQYF. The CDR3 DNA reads TGTGCCAGCAAGCAGGGTGGCGGGGAGACCCAGTACTTC.

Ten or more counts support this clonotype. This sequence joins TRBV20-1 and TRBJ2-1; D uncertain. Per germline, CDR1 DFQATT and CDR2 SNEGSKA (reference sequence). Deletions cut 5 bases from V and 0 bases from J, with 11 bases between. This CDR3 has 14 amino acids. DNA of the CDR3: TGCAGTGCTCTCCGGGTGAGCTCCTACAATGAGCAGTTCTTC. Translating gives CSALRVSSYNEQFF.

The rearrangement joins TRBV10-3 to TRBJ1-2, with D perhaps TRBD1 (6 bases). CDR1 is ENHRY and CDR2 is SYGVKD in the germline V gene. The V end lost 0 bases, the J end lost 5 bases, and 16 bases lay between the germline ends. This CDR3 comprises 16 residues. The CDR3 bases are TGTGCCATCAGTGAGTCCGGGACAATCTCTGGGTATGGCTACACCTTC. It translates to CAISESGTISGYGYTF.

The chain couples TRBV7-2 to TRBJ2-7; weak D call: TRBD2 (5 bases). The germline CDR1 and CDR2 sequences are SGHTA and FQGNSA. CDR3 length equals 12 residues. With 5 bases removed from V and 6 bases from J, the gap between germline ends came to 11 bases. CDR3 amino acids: CASSQRRGEQYF. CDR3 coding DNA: TGTGCCAGCAGCCAGCGACGGGGCGAGCAGTACTTC. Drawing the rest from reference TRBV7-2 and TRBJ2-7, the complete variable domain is GAGVSQSPSNKVTEKGKDVELRCDPISGHTALYWYRQSLGQGLEFLIYFQGNSAPDKSGLPSDRFSAERTGGSVSTLTIQRTQQEDSAVYLCASSQRRGEQYFGPGTRLTVT.

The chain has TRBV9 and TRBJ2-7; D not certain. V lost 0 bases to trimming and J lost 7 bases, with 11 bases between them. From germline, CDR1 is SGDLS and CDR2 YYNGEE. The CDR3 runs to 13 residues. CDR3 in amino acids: CASSVGSSAEQYF. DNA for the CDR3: TGTGCCAGCAGCGTAGGTTCCTCAGCTGAGCAGTACTTC. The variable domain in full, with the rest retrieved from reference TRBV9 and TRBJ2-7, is DSGVTQTPKHLITATGQRVTLRCSPRSGDLSVYWYQQSLDQGLQFLIQYYNGEERAKGNILERFSAQQFPDLHSELNLSSLELGDSALYFCASSVGSSAEQYFGPGTRLTVT.

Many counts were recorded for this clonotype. CDR3 sequence (DNA): TGTGCCAGCAGCCCCTTCGGTAGCGGGGGCACAGATACGCAGTATTTT. Encoded protein: CASSPFGSGGTDTQYF. This chain uses TRBV4-2 with TRBJ2-3, with TRBD2 identical over 8 bases. V shed 4 bases, J shed 1 base, and the junction held 7 bases outside the gene matches. CDR1 LGHNA and CDR2 YNFKEQ come from the germline V gene. The CDR3 runs to 16 residues.

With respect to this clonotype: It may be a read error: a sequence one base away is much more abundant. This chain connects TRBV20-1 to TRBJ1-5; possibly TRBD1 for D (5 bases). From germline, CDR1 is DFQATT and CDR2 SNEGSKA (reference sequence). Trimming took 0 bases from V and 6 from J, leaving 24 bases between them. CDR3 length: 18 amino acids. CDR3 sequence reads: CSARDTLSRGIRGQPQHF. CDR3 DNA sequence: TGCAGTGCTAGAGATACCCTATCACGGGGGATTAGGGGTCAGCCCCAGCATTTT.

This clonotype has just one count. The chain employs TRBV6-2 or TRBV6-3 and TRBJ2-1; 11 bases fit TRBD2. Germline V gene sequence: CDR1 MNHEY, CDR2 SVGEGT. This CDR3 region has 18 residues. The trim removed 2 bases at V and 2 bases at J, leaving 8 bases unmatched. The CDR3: CASSYGLETSGTYNEQFF. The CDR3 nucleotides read TGTGCCAGCAGTTACGGGTTGGAGACTAGCGGGACCTACAATGAGCAGTTCTTC.

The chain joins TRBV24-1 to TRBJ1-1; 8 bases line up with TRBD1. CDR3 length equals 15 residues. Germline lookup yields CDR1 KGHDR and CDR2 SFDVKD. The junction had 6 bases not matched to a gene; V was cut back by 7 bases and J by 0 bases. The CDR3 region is CATRNRGNVNTEAFF. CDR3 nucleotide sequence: TGTGCCACCAGGAACAGGGGGAACGTGAACACTGAAGCTTTCTTT.